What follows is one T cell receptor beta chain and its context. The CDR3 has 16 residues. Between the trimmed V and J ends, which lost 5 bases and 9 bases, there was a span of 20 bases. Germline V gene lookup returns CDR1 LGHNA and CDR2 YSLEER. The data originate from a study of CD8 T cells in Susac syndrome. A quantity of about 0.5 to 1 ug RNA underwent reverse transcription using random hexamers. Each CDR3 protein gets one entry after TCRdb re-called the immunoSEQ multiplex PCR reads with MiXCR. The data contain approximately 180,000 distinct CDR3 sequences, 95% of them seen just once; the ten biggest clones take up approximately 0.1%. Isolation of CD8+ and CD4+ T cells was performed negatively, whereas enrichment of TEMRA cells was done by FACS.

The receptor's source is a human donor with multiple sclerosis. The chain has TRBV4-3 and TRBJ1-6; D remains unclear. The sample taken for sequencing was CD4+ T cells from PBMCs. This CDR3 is CASSFLRTGRASPLHF. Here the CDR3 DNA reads TGCGCCAGCAGCTTCCTACGGACGGGGAGGGCTTCACCCCTCCACTTT.